This entry concerns a single T cell receptor (beta chain). The antigen remains undetermined. This sample was taken from a study of blood T cell dynamics during melanoma immunotherapy. Each bulk PBMC sample had approximately 400 ng DNA loaded. Some clones are missing from TCRdb's copy, which holds only in-frame ones; the method was immunoSEQ multiplex PCR. This sample has about 12,000 clones, with around 87% found just once. Time point: week 3, after first cycle of checkpoint inhibitor. Samples come from before therapy and from week 3 after the first blockade cycle. This CDR3 region has 14 residues. CDR1 and CDR2 (germline): SGHTA, FQGNSA. J gave up 8 bases and V 7 bases, and 7 bases lay outside the gene matches. Study-level findings and limits: The study could not tell melanoma-specific clones from general immune activation.

The sample consisted of blood, taken from a patient treated with checkpoint blockade. This receptor was obtained from a human donor with melanoma. The V call is TRBV7-2, the J call TRBJ1-4; the match to TRBD1 covers 10 bases. CDR3 amino acids: CASTPGTGVEKLFF. CDR3 DNA: TGTGCCAGCACACCGGGGACAGGGGTAGAAAAACTGTTTTTT.